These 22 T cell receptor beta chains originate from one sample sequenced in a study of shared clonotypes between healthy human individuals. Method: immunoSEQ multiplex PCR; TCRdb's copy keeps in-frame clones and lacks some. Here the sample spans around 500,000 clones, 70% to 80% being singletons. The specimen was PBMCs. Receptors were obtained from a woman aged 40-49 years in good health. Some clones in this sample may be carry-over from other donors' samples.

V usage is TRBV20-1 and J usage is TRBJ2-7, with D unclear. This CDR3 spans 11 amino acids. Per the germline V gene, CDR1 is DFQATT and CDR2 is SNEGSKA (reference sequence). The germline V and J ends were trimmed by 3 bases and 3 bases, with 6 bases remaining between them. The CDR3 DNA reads TGCAGTGCTAGCCCCAGCTACGAGCAGTACTTC. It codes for CSASPSYEQYF.

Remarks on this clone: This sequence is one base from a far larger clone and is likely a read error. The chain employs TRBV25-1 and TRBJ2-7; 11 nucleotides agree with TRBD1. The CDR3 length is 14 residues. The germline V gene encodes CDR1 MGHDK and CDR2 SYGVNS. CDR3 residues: CASSRTGGTYGQYF. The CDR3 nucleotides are TGTGCCAGCAGTCGGACAGGGGGCACATACGGGCAGTACTTC.

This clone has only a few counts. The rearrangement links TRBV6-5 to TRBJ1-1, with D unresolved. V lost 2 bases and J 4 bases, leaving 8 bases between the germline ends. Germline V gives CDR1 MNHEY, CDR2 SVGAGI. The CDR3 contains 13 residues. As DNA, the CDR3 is TGTGCCAGCAGTTACCAGAGGTCCACTGAAGCTTTCTTT. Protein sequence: CASSYQRSTEAFF.

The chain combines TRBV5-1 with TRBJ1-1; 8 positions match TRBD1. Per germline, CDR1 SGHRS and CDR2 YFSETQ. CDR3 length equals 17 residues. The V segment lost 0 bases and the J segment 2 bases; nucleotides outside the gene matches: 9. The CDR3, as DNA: TGCGCCAGCAGCTTGGAGGCAGGGGGCCATCGAAACACTGAAGCTTTCTTT. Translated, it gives CASSLEAGGHRNTEAFF.

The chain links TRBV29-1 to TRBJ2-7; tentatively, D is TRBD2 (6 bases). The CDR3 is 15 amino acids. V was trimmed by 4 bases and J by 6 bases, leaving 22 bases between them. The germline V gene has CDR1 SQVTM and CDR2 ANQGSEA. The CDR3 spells CSVASMGGGAPEQYF. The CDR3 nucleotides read TGCAGCGTTGCCTCAATGGGAGGAGGGGCCCCCGAGCAGTACTTC.

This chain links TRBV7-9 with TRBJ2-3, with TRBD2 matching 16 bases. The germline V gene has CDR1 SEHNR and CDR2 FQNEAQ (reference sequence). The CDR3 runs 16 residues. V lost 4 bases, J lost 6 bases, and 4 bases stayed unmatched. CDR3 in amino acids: CASSSGLAGGRDTQYF. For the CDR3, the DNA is TGTGCCAGCAGCTCGGGACTAGCGGGAGGGAGGGATACGCAGTATTTT.

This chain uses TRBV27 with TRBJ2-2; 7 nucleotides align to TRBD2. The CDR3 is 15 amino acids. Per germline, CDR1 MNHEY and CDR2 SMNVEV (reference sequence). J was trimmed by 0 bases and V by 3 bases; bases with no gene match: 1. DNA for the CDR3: TGTGCCAGCAGTTTGGCGGGGGCGAACACCGGGGAGCTGTTTTTT. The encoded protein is CASSLAGANTGELFF.

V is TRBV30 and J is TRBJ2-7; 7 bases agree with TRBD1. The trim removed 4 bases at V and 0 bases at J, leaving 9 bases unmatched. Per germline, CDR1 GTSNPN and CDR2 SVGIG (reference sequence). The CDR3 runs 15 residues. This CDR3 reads CAWNHPDRVSYEQYF. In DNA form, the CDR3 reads TGTGCCTGGAATCACCCCGACAGGGTCTCCTACGAGCAGTACTTC.

The CDR3 reads CASSLHQGSNQPQHF. The DNA of the CDR3 is TGTGCCAGCAGCCTCCACCAAGGTTCCAATCAGCCCCAGCATTTT. The chain uses TRBV7-9 and TRBJ1-5; D ambiguous. Deletions cut 5 bases from V and 3 bases from J, with 14 bases between. The CDR3 length is 15 residues. Germline values: CDR1 SEHNR, CDR2 FQNEAQ (reference sequence).

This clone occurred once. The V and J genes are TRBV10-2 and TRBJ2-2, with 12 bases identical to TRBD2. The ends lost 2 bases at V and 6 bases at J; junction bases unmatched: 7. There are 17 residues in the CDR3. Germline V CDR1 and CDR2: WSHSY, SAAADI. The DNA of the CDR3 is TGCGCCAGCAGTGAGGGGCTAGCGGGAGGGCCTTCCGGGGAGCTGTTTTTT. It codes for CASSEGLAGGPSGELFF.

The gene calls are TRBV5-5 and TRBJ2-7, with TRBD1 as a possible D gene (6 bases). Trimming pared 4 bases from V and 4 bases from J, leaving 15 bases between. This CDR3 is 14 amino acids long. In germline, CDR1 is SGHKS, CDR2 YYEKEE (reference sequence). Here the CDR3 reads CASSAQGTRYEQYF. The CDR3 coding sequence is TGTGCCAGCAGCGCCCAGGGGACACGTTACGAGCAGTACTTC.

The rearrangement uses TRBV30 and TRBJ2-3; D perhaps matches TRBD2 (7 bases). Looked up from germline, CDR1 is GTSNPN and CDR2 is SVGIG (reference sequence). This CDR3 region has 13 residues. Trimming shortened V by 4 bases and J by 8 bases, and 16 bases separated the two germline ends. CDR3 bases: TGTGCCTGGACTCAGGGAGGGGGGGGTACGCAGTATTTT. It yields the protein CAWTQGGGGTQYF.

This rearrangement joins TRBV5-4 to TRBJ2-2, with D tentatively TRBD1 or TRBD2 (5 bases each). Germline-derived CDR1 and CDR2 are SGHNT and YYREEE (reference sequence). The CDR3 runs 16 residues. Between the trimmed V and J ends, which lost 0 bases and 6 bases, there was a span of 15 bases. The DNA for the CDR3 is TGTGCCAGCAGCTTGGAGAGGGCAGGGCGGGCCGGGGAGCTGTTTTTT. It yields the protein CASSLERAGRAGELFF.

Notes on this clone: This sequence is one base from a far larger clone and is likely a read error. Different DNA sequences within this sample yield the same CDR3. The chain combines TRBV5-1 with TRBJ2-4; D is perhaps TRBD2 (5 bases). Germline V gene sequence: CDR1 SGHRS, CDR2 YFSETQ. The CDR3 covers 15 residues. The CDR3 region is CASSLEGQPGNIQYF. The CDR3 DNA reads TGCGCCAGCAGCCTAGAGGGCCAACCCGGAAACATCCAGTACTTC.

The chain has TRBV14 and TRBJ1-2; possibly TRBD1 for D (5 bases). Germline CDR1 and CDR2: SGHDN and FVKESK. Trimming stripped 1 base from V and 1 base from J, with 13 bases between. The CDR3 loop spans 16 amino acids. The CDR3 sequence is CASSQVIGEGNYGYTF. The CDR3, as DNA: TGTGCCAGCAGCCAAGTGATAGGGGAGGGTAACTATGGCTACACCTTC.

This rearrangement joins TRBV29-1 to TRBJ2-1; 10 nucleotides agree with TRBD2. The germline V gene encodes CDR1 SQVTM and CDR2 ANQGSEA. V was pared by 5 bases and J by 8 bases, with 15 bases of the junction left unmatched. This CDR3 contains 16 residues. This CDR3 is CSVIGQREGRGDEQFF. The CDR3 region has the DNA TGCAGCGTTATTGGGCAGCGGGAGGGCCGGGGCGATGAGCAGTTCTTC.

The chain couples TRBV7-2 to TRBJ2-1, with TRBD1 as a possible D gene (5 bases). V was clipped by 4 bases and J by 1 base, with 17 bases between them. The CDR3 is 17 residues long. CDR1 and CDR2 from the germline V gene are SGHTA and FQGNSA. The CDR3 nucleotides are TGTGCCAGCAGCTCAGTGGTAAGGACACATTCCTACAATGAGCAGTTCTTC. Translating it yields CASSSVVRTHSYNEQFF.

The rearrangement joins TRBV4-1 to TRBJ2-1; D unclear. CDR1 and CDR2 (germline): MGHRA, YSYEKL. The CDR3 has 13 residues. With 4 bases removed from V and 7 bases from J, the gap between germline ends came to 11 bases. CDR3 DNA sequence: TGCGCCAGCAGCCCGTTCCCACGGAATGAGCAGTTCTTC. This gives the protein CASSPFPRNEQFF.

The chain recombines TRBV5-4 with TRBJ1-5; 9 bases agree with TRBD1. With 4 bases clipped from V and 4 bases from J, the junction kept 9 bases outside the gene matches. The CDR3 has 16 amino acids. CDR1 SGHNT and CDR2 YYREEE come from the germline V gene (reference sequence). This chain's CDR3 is CASSQNGQGRNQPQHF. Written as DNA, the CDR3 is TGTGCCAGCAGCCAAAATGGACAGGGGAGAAATCAGCCCCAGCATTTT.

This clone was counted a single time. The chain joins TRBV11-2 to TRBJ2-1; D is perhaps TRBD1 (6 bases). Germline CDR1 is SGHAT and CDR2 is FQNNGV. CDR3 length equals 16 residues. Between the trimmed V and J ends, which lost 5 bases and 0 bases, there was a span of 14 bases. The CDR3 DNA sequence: TGTGCCAGCAGCCTGGGGGCGGCAAGCTCCTACAATGAGCAGTTCTTC. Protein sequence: CASSLGAASSYNEQFF.

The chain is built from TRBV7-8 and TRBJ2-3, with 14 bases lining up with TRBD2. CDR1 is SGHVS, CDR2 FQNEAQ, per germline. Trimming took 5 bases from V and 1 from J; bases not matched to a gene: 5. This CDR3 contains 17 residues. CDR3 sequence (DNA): TGTGCCAGCAGCATCTCGGGACTAGCGGGAGGCACAGATACGCAGTATTTT. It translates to CASSISGLAGGTDTQYF.

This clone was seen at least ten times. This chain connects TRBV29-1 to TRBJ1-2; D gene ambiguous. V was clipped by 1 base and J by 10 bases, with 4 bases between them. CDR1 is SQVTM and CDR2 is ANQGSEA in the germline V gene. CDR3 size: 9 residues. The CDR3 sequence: CSVEGAYTF. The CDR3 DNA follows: TGCAGCGTTGAAGGGGCCTACACCTTC.